Here is one T cell receptor (beta chain) with its context. The antigen is undetermined. The study ran its PCR with 60 Vbeta and 13 Jbeta primers. Sequencing was performed with immunoSEQ multiplex PCR; in TCRdb, only in-frame clones are kept and a portion is missing. The sample carries 170,000 or so clones, about 78% recorded once. Germline V gene data show CDR1 as LNHDA and CDR2 as SQIVND (reference sequence). Trimming cost V 3 bases and J 2 bases, with 13 bases left between them. The CDR3 is made up of 15 amino acids. This entry comes from a study of cytomegalovirus exposure and HLA in healthy donors. Broader study findings: Researchers counted about 150 TCR beta chains as cytomegalovirus-associated.

Regarding donors, all were healthy bone marrow donors. The sequence was collected from a man between 60 and 75 years old in good health and CMV-seronegative. This chain connects TRBV19 to TRBJ2-5, with D uncertain. Sample: PBMCs. The CDR3 sequence: CASSMSWQAQETQYF. The CDR3 nucleotides read TGTGCCAGTAGTATGAGTTGGCAGGCACAAGAGACCCAGTACTTC.